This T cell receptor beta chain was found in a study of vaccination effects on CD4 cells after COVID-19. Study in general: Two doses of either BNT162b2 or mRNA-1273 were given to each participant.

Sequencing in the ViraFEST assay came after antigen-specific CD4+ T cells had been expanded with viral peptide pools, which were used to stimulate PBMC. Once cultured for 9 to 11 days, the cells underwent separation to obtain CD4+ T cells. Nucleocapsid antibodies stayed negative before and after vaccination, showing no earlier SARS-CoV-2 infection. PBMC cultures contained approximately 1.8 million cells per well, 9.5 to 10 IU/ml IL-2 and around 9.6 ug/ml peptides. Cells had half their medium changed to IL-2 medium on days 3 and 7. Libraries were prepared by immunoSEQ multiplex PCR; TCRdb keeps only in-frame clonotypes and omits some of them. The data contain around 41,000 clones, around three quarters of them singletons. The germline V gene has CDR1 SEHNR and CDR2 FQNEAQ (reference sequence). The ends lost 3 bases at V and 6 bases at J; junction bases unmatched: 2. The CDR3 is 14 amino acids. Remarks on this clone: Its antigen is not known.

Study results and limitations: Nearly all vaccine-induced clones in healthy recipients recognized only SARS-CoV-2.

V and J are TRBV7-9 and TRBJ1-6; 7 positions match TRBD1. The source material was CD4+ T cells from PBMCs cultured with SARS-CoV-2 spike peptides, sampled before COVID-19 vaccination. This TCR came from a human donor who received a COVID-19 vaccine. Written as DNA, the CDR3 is TGTGCCAGCAGCTTCGAGGGGGCTAATTCACCCCTCCACTTT. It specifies CASSFEGANSPLHF.